The 6 T cell receptor beta chains below were found in one sample sequenced in a study of molecular identifiers for immune sequencing clone quantification. TCRdb called the PCR reads again in MiXCR, with one record for every CDR3 protein. The table lists 100,000 or so distinct CDR3 sequences, 35% to 40% of them singletons, with approximately 3.8% in the top ten. The sequencing sample was made of naive CD8+ T cells from blood, with Jurkat cell RNA spiked in. Regarding subset: FACS-sorted CD8+CD4-CCR7+CD45RA+ naive T cells. Receptors were obtained from a human donor in good health. Some libraries in this study had Jurkat cell RNA spiked in.

The sample holds many counts of this clonotype. J is TRBJ2-5 and V is TRBV5-6, with TRBD1 as a possible D gene (6 bases). CDR3 size: 15 residues. Trimming pared 4 bases from V and 2 bases from J, leaving 15 bases between. Germline CDR1 is SGHDT and CDR2 is YYEEEE. The CDR3 here is CASSPPTGRQETQYF. DNA for the CDR3: TGTGCCAGCAGCCCCCCGACAGGTCGGCAAGAGACCCAGTACTTC. The complete variable domain, with remaining parts taken from reference TRBV5-6 and TRBJ2-5, reads DAGVTQSPTHLIKTRGQQVTLRCSPKSGHDTVSWYQQALGQGPQFIFQYYEEEERQRGNFPDRFSGHQFPNYSSELNVNALLLGDSALYLCASSPPTGRQETQYFGPGTRLLVL.

In this sample, this clonotype turned up many times. The chain links TRBV9 to TRBJ1-1; 7 bases are shared with TRBD1. V lost 0 bases, J lost 1 base, and 3 bases stayed unmatched. Germline-derived CDR1 and CDR2 are SGDLS and YYNGEE. The CDR3 length is 15 residues. The CDR3 here is CASSVVGTANTEAFF. The CDR3 DNA follows: TGTGCCAGCAGCGTAGTTGGGACAGCGAACACTGAAGCTTTCTTT.

The gene calls are TRBV9 and TRBJ2-7; 10 bases match TRBD2. The CDR3 runs 15 residues. CDR1 and CDR2 from the germline V gene are SGDLS and YYNGEE. Germline trimming cut 2 bases from V and 4 bases from J; bases unmatched to any gene: 6. The CDR3 DNA reads as TGTGCCAGCAGCGTTGGTGATAGCGGGAGGTACGAGCAGTACTTC. The encoded protein is CASSVGDSGRYEQYF.

In this sample, this clonotype turned up a few times. V is TRBV4-2 and J is TRBJ1-2; no definite D call. The CDR3 has 13 amino acids. V was shortened by 1 base and J by 8 bases, with 11 bases between the two germline ends. Germline CDR1 is LGHNA and CDR2 is YNFKEQ. The CDR3 DNA sequence: TGTGCCAGCAGCCAAGGCGATAGCGGCGGCTACACCTTC. It codes for CASSQGDSGGYTF.

Remarks on this clonotype: The junction differs from germline at one of its ends, possibly a read error. This chain links TRBV7-8 with TRBJ2-5; D gene ambiguous. Germline values: CDR1 SGHVS, CDR2 FQNEAQ. The length of the CDR3 is 14 residues. The CDR3 DNA reads TGTGCCAGCAGCTTATTTGGCAATCAAGAGACTCAGTACTTC. Translation: CASSLFGNQETQYF.

Only a few counts were recorded for this clonotype. The chain employs TRBV7-6 and TRBJ2-7; 8 bases are a match to TRBD2. The CDR3 length is 15 residues. The germline gives CDR1 SGHVS, CDR2 FNYEAQ. The V and J ends lost 2 bases and 5 bases, in that order; junction bases with no gene match: 8. The CDR3: CASSLIAGRRHEQYF. The DNA for the CDR3 is TGTGCCAGCAGCTTAATAGCGGGACGGAGGCACGAGCAGTACTTC. Combining the CDR3 with reference TRBV7-6 and TRBJ2-7 gives the whole variable domain GAGVSQSPRYKVTKRGQDVALRCDPISGHVSLYWYRQALGQGPEFLTYFNYEAQQDKSGLPNDRFSAERPEGSISTLTIQRTEQRDSAMYRCASSLIAGRRHEQYFGPGTRLTVT.